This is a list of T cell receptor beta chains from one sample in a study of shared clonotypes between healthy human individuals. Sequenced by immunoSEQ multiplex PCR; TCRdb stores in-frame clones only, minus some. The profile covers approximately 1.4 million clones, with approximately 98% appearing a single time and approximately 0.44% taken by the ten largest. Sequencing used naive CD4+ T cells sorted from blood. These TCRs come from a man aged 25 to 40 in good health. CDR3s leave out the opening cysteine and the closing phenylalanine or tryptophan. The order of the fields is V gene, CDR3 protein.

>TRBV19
ASRTRTGGYGYT
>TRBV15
ATSPHGAGGAGELF
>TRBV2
ASRGDIHYGYT
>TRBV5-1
ASSLLEHPTDTQY
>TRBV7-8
ASSFNRDLRLETQY
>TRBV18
ASSPGTGSSYEQY
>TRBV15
ATSRGSGRALSYEQY
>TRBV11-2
ASSLDRSVVHGANVLT
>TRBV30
AWSGRGSNYGYT
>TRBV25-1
ASSESGRRAETQY
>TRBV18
ASSPLGSGNYEQY
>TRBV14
ASSQGAGGQGASYYEQY
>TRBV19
ATGTGYSSYNEQF
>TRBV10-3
AISGGIDGYT
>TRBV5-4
ASSLSPTARTDTQY
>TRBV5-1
ASSLGGGEGVEQY
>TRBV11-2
ASSLFEGMAYEQY
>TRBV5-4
ASSSTGGKLAGLSYNEQF
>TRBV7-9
ASSLVEEELF
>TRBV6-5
ASRRDRNEKLF
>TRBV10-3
AISESWLSGNTIY
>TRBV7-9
ASTRGEYSGNTIY
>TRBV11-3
ASSLGATDTQY
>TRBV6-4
ASSDSPGGTYNEQF
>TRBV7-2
ASSLLRVGTYGYT
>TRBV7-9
ASSLVGSSTDTQY
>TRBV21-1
ASTLKHRPYNEQF
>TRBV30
AWRDRLATYYEQY
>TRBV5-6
ASSFGGMAYQPQH
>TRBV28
ASSLAGSLEQY
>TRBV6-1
ASSAPSGTQY
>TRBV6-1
ASSGDRGLSPRYEQY
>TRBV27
ASSALAGASTDTQY
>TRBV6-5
ASSYGTGTYEQY
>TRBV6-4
ASSAERERAQY
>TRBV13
ASSPNRNTEAF
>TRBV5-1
ASSLTFTDTQY
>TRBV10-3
ASQPDRGIYNEQF
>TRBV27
ASRGTGGYGYT
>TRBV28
ASRNPTVGQGYSLSNQPQH
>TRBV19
ASSVLDTQY
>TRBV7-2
ASSQPVFQAGNEQF
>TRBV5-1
ASSPGAGGPVEQY
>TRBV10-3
AIKDSIYGYT
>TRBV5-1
ASSLKRAPPYEQY
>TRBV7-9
ASSSRDFTDTQY
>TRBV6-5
ASSLRTIFYGYT
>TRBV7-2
ASSLDGPSVPGTQY
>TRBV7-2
ASSLAGIYGYT
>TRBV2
ASSEDRGLGYT
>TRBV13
ASSWVAFSYEQY
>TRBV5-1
ASSQGQGAAEAF
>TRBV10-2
ASSESIRTGEQY
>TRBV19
ASTPRDRIYEQY
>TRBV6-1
ASSRSVALNEKLF
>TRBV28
ASSPDRTSPQF
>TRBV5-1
ASSPLIQVLNTEAF
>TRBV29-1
SVGGTGYEQY
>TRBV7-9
ASSFPRGVGETQY
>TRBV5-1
ASSFTLDQPQH